The clone carrying this TCR beta chain was seen many times. Its antigen is currently unknown. Per the germline V gene, CDR1 is SGHTA and CDR2 is FQGNSA. This CDR3 has 14 amino acids. Trimming cost V 4 bases and J 3 bases; bases outside gene matches: 6. One entry per CDR3 protein results from TCRdb running MiXCR on the reads. The sample lists about half a million distinct CDR3 sequences, 30% to 40% seen once, with around a sixth in the top ten. The data stem from a study of T cell repertoires in cytomegalovirus infection. As for the study in general: As its CMV epitopes, the study selected recently identified HLA-C-restricted and well-studied HLA-B-restricted targets. Public TCR beta signatures indicated both CMV infection and matching HLA type. Study observations and caveats: There were HLA-C-restricted CMV-specific TCR beta clonotypes dominating the ex vivo response.

This chain joins TRBV7-2 and TRBJ2-7; 7 bases are a match to TRBD2. The sequenced sample was cultured PBMCs, obtained from culture after CMV antigen stimulation. The TCR was taken from a human donor in good health (CMV status not recorded). Some clones in this sample may be carry-over from other donors' samples. CDR3 nucleotide sequence: TGTGCCAGCAGCTGGACCGGGACTAACTACGAGCAGTACGTC. Translating it yields CASSWTGTNYEQYV.